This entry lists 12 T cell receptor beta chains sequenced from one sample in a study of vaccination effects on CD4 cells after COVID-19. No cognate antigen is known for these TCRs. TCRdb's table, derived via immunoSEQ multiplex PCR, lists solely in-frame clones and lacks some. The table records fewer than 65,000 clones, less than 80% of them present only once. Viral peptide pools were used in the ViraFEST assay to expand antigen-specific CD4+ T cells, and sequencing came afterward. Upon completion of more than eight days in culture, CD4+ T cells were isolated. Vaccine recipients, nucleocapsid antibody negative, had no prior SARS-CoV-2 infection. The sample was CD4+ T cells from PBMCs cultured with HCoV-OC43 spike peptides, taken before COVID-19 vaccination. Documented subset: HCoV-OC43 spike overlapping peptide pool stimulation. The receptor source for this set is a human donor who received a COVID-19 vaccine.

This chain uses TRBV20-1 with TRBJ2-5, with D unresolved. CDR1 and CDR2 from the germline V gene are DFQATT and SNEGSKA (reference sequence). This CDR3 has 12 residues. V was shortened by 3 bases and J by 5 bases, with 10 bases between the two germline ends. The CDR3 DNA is TGCAGTGCTAGTGCTGGCTTGGAGACCCAGTACTTC. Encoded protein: CSASAGLETQYF.

CDR3 protein: CASSVAGLTNTGELFF. CDR3 DNA sequence: TGTGCCAGCAGCGTAGCGGGATTAACGAACACCGGGGAGCTGTTTTTT. This chain connects TRBV9 to TRBJ2-2, with D tentatively TRBD2 (5 bases). This CDR3 has 16 amino acids. The germline V and J ends were trimmed by 0 bases and 0 bases, with 9 bases remaining between them. Germline V CDR1 and CDR2: SGDLS, YYNGEE.

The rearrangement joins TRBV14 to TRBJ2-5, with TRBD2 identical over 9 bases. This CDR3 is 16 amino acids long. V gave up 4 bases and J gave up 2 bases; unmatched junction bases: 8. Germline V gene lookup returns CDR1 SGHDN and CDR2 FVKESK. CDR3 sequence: CASSLMGLAGQETQYF. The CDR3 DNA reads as TGTGCCAGCAGCCTAATGGGGCTAGCGGGGCAAGAGACCCAGTACTTC.

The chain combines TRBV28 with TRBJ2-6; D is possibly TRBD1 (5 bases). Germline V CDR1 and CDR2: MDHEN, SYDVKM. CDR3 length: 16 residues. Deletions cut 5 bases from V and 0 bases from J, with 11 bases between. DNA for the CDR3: TGTGCCAGCAGTGTGGACACCTTCTCTGGGGCCAACGTCCTGACTTTC. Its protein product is CASSVDTFSGANVLTF.

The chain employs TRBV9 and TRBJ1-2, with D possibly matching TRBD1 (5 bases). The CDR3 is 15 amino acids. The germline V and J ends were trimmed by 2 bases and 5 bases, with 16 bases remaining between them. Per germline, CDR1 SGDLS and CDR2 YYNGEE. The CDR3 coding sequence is TGTGCCAGCAGCGTTGGGGGAGGGGACTTTTATGGCTACACCTTC. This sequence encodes CASSVGGGDFYGYTF.

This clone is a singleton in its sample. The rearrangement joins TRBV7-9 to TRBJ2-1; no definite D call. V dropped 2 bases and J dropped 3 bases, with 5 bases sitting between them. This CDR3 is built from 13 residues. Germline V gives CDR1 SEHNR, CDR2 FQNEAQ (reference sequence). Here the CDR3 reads CASSLLIYNEQFF. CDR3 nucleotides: TGTGCCAGCAGCTTACTCATCTACAATGAGCAGTTCTTC.

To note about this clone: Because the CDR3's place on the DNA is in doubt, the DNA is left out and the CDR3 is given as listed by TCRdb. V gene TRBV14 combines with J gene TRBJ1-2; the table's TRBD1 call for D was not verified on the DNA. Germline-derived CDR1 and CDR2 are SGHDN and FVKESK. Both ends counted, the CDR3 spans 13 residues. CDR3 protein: CASSQDFGTGISF.

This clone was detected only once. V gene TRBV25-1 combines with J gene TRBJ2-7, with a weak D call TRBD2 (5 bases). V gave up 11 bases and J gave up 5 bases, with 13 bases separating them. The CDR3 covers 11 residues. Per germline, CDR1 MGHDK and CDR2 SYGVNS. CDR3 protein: CAGWPGNEQYV. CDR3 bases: TGTGCCGGGTGGCCGGGGAACGAGCAGTACGTC.

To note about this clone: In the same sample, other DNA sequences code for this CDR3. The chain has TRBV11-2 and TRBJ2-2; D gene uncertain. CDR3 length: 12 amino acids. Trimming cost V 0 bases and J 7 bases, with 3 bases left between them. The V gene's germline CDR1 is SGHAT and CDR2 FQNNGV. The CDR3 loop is CASSLDIGELFF. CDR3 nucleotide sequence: TGTGCCAGCAGCTTAGATATCGGGGAGCTGTTTTTT.

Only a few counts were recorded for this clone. Here the CDR3 DNA reads TGTGCCATCAGGGACAGGGCTGATTCACCCCTCCACTTT. Translation gives CAIRDRADSPLHF. This chain uses TRBV19 with TRBJ1-6; 9 nucleotides line up with TRBD1. V trimming: 10 bases; J trimming: 8 bases; junction bases outside the gene matches: 6. The CDR3 sequence is 13 residues long. Germline-derived CDR1 and CDR2 are LNHDA and SQIVND (reference sequence).

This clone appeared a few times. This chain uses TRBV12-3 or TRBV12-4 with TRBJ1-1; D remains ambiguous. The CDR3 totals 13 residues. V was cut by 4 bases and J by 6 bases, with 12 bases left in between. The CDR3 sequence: CASSSLGRAEAFF. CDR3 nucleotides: TGTGCCAGCAGTTCCCTCGGGCGGGCTGAAGCTTTCTTT.

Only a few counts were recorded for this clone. DNA of the CDR3: TGTGCCATCAGTGAGTCGAACCTCTCTGGAAACACCATATATTTT. It translates to CAISESNLSGNTIYF. This chain joins TRBV10-3 and TRBJ1-3; no clear D gene. Germline CDR1 ENHRY, CDR2 SYGVKD. This CDR3 is 15 amino acids long. Trimming took 0 bases from V and 0 from J, leaving 6 bases between them.